This entry concerns a single TCR beta chain. What it recognizes is unknown. The junction had 13 bases not matched to a gene; V was cut back by 4 bases and J by 3 bases. CDR3 length: 17 residues. Per the germline V gene, CDR1 is MDHEN and CDR2 is SYDVKM. This sample is drawn from a study of cytomegalovirus exposure and HLA in healthy donors. Study details: From donors who were HLA-typed, an early data release held 80 million to 95 million unique TCRs. Findings and limits, study-wide: Most subjects' HLA-A and HLA-B alleles were reportedly predicted from TCR beta sequences. The likely explanation for a cluster of highly shared sequence variants was sequencing artifact.

Amplification used 60 Vbeta primers and 13 Jbeta primers. Method: immunoSEQ multiplex PCR; TCRdb's copy keeps in-frame clones and lacks some. Among approximately 190,000 clones, around 86% were seen once, and the ten largest hold 6.3%. The sequencing sample was made of PBMCs. The V gene is TRBV28, the J gene TRBJ1-1, with 8 bases matching TRBD1. The receptor comes from a man between 40 and 49 years old in good health and CMV-seropositive. CDR3 region: CASSSPLRQGIYTEAFF. For the CDR3, the DNA is TGTGCCAGCAGTTCCCCCCTCCGACAGGGGATCTACACTGAAGCTTTCTTT.